This TCR beta chain came from a study of cytomegalovirus exposure and HLA in healthy donors. Points from the study as a whole: Most sequenced TCRs were rare (though some public TCRs occurred in many donors). According to reports, the classifier identified cytomegalovirus status with high specificity and sensitivity.

Profiling relied on immunoSEQ multiplex PCR, and the TCRdb table lists in-frame clones only, not all of them. The repertoire holds about 350,000 clones, with about 90% as singletons. As for this clone: Antigen: not known.

V lost 6 bases to trimming and J lost 1 base; unmatched junction nucleotides: 10. The CDR3 spans 16 residues. Germline-derived CDR1 and CDR2 are KGHSH and LQKENI. The source material was PBMCs. The TCR was taken from a woman in her thirties in good health and CMV-seropositive. This sequence joins TRBV18 and TRBJ2-5; 8 nucleotides line up with TRBD2. DNA for the CDR3: TGTGCCAGCTCCCCGGAGGGCGGGAGGCCCCAAGAGACCCAGTACTTC. This encodes CASSPEGGRPQETQYF. Filled out from reference TRBV18 and TRBJ2-5, the complete variable domain reads NAGVMQNPRHLVRRRGQEARLRCSPMKGHSHVYWYRQLPEEGLKFMVYLQKENIIDESGMPKERFSAEFPKEGPSILRIQQVVRGDSAAYFCASSPEGGRPQETQYFGPGTRLLVL.